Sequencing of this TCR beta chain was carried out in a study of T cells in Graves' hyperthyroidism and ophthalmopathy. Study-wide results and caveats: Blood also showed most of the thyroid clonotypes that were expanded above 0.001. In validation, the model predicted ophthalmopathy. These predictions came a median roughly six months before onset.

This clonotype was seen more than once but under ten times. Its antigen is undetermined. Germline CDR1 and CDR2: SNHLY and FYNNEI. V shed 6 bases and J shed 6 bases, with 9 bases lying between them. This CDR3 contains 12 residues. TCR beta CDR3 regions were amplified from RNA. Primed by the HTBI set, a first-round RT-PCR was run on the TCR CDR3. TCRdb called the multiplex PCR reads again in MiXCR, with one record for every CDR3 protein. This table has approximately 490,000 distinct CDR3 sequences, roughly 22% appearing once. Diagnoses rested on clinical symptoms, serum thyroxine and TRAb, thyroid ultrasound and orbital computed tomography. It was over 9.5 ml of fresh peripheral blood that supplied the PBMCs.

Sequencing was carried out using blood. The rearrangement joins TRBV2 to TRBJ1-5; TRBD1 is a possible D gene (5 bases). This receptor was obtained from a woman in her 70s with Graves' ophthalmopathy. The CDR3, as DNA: TGTGCCAGCAGAGGGGCTGGTCAGCCCCAGCATTTT. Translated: CASRGAGQPQHF.